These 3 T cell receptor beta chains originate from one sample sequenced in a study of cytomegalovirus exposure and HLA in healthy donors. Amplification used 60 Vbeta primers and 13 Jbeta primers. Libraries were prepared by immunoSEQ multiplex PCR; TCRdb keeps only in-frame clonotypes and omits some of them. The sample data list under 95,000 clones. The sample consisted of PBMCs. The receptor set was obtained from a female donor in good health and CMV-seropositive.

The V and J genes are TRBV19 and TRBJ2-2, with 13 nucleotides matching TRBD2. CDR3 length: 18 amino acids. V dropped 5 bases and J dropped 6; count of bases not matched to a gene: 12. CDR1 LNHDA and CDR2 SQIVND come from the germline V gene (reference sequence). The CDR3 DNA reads TGTGCCAGTAGTCACCCGGGACTAGCGGGGTTAAGCGCCGGGGAGCTGTTTTTT. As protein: CASSHPGLAGLSAGELFF. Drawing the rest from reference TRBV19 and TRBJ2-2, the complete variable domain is DGGITQSPKYLFRKEGQNVTLSCEQNLNHDAMYWYRQDPGQGLRLIYYSQIVNDFQKGDIAEGYSVSREKKESFPLTVTSAQKNPTAFYLCASSHPGLAGLSAGELFFGEGSRLTVL.

CDR3 nucleotides: TGTGCCAGCAGAAACAGGGTCTATGGCTACACCTTC. The encoded protein is CASRNRVYGYTF. The V and J genes are TRBV28 and TRBJ1-2; the D gene is possibly TRBD1 (6 bases). The CDR3 contains 12 residues. Between the trimmed V and J ends, which lost 6 bases and 4 bases, there was a span of 9 bases. Germline V CDR1 and CDR2: MDHEN, SYDVKM.

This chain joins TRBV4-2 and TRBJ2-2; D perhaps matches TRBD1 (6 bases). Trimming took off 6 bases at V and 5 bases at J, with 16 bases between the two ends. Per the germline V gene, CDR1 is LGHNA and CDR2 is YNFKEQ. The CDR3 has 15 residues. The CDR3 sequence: CASRQTQDSTGELFF. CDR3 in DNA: TGTGCCAGCAGGCAAACTCAGGACAGTACCGGGGAGCTGTTTTTT.